This TCR beta chain was identified in a study of cytomegalovirus exposure and HLA in healthy donors. Looked up from germline, CDR1 is SNHLY and CDR2 is FYNNEI. This CDR3 comprises 14 residues. V was cut by 2 bases and J by 2 bases, with 9 bases left in between. The repertoire was sequenced with immunoSEQ multiplex PCR; TCRdb's copy has only in-frame clones and lacks some. The sample consists of some 170,000 clones, around nine tenths of them appearing once. A roughly 120-subject validation cohort, separate from the approximately 720-subject first cohort, supplied the donors. The TCR originated in a man younger than 35 in good health and CMV-seropositive. V and J are TRBV2 and TRBJ1-2; no definite D call. Sequenced material: PBMCs. CDR3 amino acids: CASSETYANYGYTF. CDR3 DNA: TGTGCCAGCAGTGAAACCTACGCAAACTATGGCTACACCTTC.